Reported below is one TCR beta chain. Its antigen is unidentified. Germline V gene sequence: CDR1 MNHEY, CDR2 SVGAGI. This CDR3 contains 13 residues. V dropped 5 bases and J dropped 4 bases, with 11 bases sitting between them. Treatment reported: about 20 received Ad26.COV2.S at low or high dose, single or two shots; 5 received placebo; per-sample allocation not given. Sampling occurred on day 63 after the first vaccine or placebo injection. Repertoires were generated with immunoSEQ multiplex PCR, while TCRdb's copy carries only in-frame clones and drops some. The sample consists of about 680,000 clones, approximately 88% of them appearing once. The sample is drawn from a study of Ad26.COV2.S vaccination and SARS-CoV-2 variants. As for the study in general: Intramuscularly, Ad26.COV2.S was given either once or twice, 56 days apart. Study-level findings and limits: Among vaccine recipients, spike-specific TCR breadth exceeded that of placebo recipients. Reported post-vaccination CD8+ and CD4+ T cell responses to spike showed substantial breadth.

This clonotype was obtained from a person between 18 and 59 years old who received the Ad26.COV2.S COVID-19 vaccine or a placebo. Sequenced material: peripheral blood, taken in a trial of Ad26.COV2.S vaccine versus placebo. This rearrangement joins TRBV6-5 to TRBJ1-2; a possible D gene is TRBD1 (5 bases). For the CDR3, the DNA is TGTGCCAGCAGTACCGACAGACTCTATGGCTACACCTTC. Residues: CASSTDRLYGYTF.